These T cell receptor beta chains were read from a single sample in a study of CXCR3-negative and CXCR3-positive naive CD8 T cells. TCRdb re-called the 5' RACE reads; one entry per CDR3 protein, DNA not given. The sample has 5,000 to 6,500 distinct CDR3 sequences; the top ten hold about 1.7%. Sequenced sample: naive CXCR3- CD8+ T cells from blood. The receptors were gathered from a human donor in good health. Some clones in this sample may be carry-over from other donors' samples. Both conserved end residues are part of each CDR3. Clone size is given for some rows only: seen once, a few or many times, or a class if the clone is expanded.

V gene,J gene,CDR3 length,clone size,CDR3 protein
TRBV29-1,TRBJ1-2,12,medium-sized,CSVGRVNYGYTF
TRBV29-1,TRBJ2-7,13,medium-sized,CSVEFPGSDEQYF
TRBV7-2,TRBJ2-7,11,medium-sized,CASSLSYEQYF
TRBV20-1,TRBJ1-2,12,medium-sized,CSARGADYGYTF
TRBV21-1,TRBJ1-5,16,medium-sized,CASSTTDRGENQPQHF
TRBV13,TRBJ2-5,15,.,CASSLSQGIQETQYF
TRBV20-1,TRBJ2-7,13,medium-sized,CSAALDRPHEQYF
TRBV29-1,TRBJ1-4,13,.,CSVEDGQGEKLFF
TRBV20-1,TRBJ2-1,16,medium-sized,CSAREFKLAGVDEQFF
TRBV29-1,TRBJ2-1,13,medium-sized,CSAGGLAYNEQFF
TRBV4-3,TRBJ2-7,13,.,CASSLGYPYEQYF
TRBV7-9,TRBJ2-3,15,medium-sized,CASSLDGRKVNTQYF
TRBV23-1,TRBJ1-1,12,.,CASTQGGDEAFF
TRBV4-3,TRBJ2-1,15,.,CASSQGTSGINEQFF
TRBV6-5,TRBJ2-2,15,.,CASSYQQALVGELFF
TRBV7-2,TRBJ1-2,15,medium-sized,CASSSSRDGFYGYTF
TRBV20-1,TRBJ1-6,16,.,CSAPGAGGRYNSPLHF
TRBV5-5,TRBJ1-1,14,medium-sized,CASSHGQAITEAFF
TRBV15,TRBJ2-2,13,.,CATSRLERGELFF
TRBV7-2,TRBJ2-7,12,medium-sized,CASSLTTYEQYF
TRBV21-1,TRBJ1-5,17,medium-sized,CASSKRGRKGRNQPQHF
TRBV7-9,TRBJ1-1,13,medium-sized,CASSPGTGNEAFF
TRBV7-7,TRBJ2-5,16,.,CASSLGLAGAQETQYF
TRBV29-1,TRBJ2-3,17,.,CSVVSSGGRLTVDTQYF
TRBV20-1,TRBJ2-1,13,medium-sized,CSARGFSFNEQFF
TRBV20-1,TRBJ1-5,15,medium-sized,CSARDLRTKHQPQHF
TRBV11-1,TRBJ2-2,15,.,CASSLALGERRELFF
TRBV20-1,TRBJ2-3,13,.,CSASGTRTDTQYF
TRBV20-1,TRBJ2-7,13,medium-sized,CSAREGGTYEQYF
TRBV14,TRBJ2-6,15,.,CASSTQHSGANVLTF
TRBV6-1,TRBJ2-7,13,.,CASSDTGSYEQYF
TRBV19,TRBJ2-5,16,.,CASGWNTGLVGETQYF
TRBV15,TRBJ2-3,15,.,CATSPNGQETDTQYF
TRBV29-1,TRBJ2-1,14,.,CSVGNAGSYNEQFF
TRBV7-9,TRBJ2-4,14,.,CASSHSPGANIQYF
TRBV15,TRBJ2-7,15,medium-sized,CATSGWGDSSYEQYF
TRBV6-6,TRBJ2-3,20,.,CASSYSGDTYRGEITDTQYF
TRBV20-1,TRBJ2-7,15,.,CSAILTTESSYEQYF
TRBV29-1,TRBJ2-1,14,.,CSVENQADYNEQFF
TRBV29-1,TRBJ2-7,13,.,CSVRTGKSYEQYF
TRBV20-1,TRBJ2-2,16,.,CSARPGLARNTGELFF
TRBV11-2,TRBJ2-1,14,medium-sized,CASSAAGGWNEQFF
TRBV9,TRBJ1-5,14,medium-sized,CASSVGDSNQPQHF
TRBV27,TRBJ2-7,16,.,CASSLSGGRSINEQYF
TRBV12-3/TRBV12-4,TRBJ2-3,15,.,CASSNRDMGSGTQYF
TRBV2,TRBJ2-3,16,.,CASQTSRSFSTDTQYF
TRBV29-1,TRBJ2-5,12,medium-sized,CSVVSLGETQYF
TRBV13,TRBJ2-5,16,.,CASSFTYGQGSETQYF
TRBV19,TRBJ1-1,13,medium-sized,CASSIEGNTEAFF
TRBV29-1,TRBJ2-1,14,medium-sized,CSVTPGEGADEQFF
TRBV9,TRBJ2-7,20,.,CASSHPGGTSGSGLSYEQYF
TRBV24-1,TRBJ2-5,16,medium-sized,CATSDLRQGVGETQYF